The T cell receptor beta chain described here comes from a study of CD8 T cells in Susac syndrome. Findings of the study overall: The authors acknowledged that their TCR sequencing and HLA analysis involved a relatively small number of individuals.

Sequencing targeted TCR beta in T cells from blood (CD8+ and CD4+). In regard to this clonotype: Antigen: not known.

The CDR3 consists of 15 residues. Trimming cost V 3 bases and J 2 bases; bases outside gene matches: 6. Germline CDR1 and CDR2: DFQATT and SNEGSKA (reference sequence). The RNA input was 0.5 to 1 ug, and it was reverse transcribed with random hexamers. Amplification of TCR beta CDR3 used immunoSEQ multiplex PCR across 54 Vbeta and 13 Jbeta. TCRdb fed the immunoSEQ multiplex PCR reads into MiXCR, producing one record per CDR3 protein. The sample records about 160,000 distinct CDR3 sequences, roughly 94% being singletons. Sequenced: CD4+ T cells from PBMCs. The receptor was isolated from a human donor in good health. The chain combines TRBV20-1 with TRBJ2-1; 8 nucleotides agree with TRBD2. The CDR3 loop is CSARKAGVTYNEQFF. In DNA form, the CDR3 reads TGCAGTGCTAGGAAAGCGGGAGTTACCTACAATGAGCAGTTCTTC.